The subject of this entry is one TCR beta chain. Its cognate antigen is unknown. The CDR3 has 13 residues. Germline V gene data show CDR1 as SNHLY and CDR2 as FYNNEI. Trimming left V 11 bases short and J 8 bases short, with 18 bases between. The study ran its PCR with 60 Vbeta and 13 Jbeta primers. Libraries were prepared by immunoSEQ multiplex PCR; TCRdb keeps only in-frame clonotypes and omits some of them. Counted here are approximately 170,000 clones, almost 80% occurring once; the ten biggest clones make up 1.6%. This specimen comes from a study of cytomegalovirus exposure and HLA in healthy donors. Notes on the study in general: The authors later linked a missense DCLRE1C variant to TCR beta V- and J-gene trimming. The authors later found HLA-associated TCR beta chains more clonally expanded than equally common others. Donor immune exposure was known only as CMV serostatus.

The origin of this receptor is a woman between 18 and 29 years old in good health and CMV-seronegative. Sequenced material: PBMCs. V gene TRBV2 combines with J gene TRBJ1-4, with D unresolved. The DNA for the CDR3 is TGTGCCTGTGGTCGAGGAGGGAAGGAAAAACTGTTTTTT. It is translated as CACGRGGKEKLFF. Variable domain in full (rest from reference TRBV2 and TRBJ1-4): EPEVTQTPSHQVTQMGQEVILRCVPISNHLYFYWYRQILGQKVEFLVSFYNNEISEKSEIFDDQFSVERPDGSNFTLKIRSTKLEDSAMYFCACGRGGKEKLFFGSGTQLSVL.